One and the same sample provided the 27 T cell receptor beta chains below, sequenced in a study of T cell repertoires in cytomegalovirus infection. TCRdb ran MiXCR on the reads and lists one entry per CDR3 protein. The sample holds 450,000 to 650,000 distinct CDR3 sequences, 26% seen once. The specimen sequenced was PBMCs. The origin of the receptors is a human donor in good health (CMV status not recorded). Some clones in this sample may be carry-over from other donors' samples.

The chain joins TRBV20-1 to TRBJ1-4; D is uncertain. This CDR3 is built from 13 residues. V was clipped by 3 bases and J by 6 bases, with 11 bases between them. The germline V gene encodes CDR1 DFQATT and CDR2 SNEGSKA (reference sequence). This chain's CDR3 is CSARRLDDEKLFF. The DNA of the CDR3 is TGCAGTGCTAGGAGACTGGACGATGAAAAACTGTTTTTT.

This clonotype appeared a few times. The chain uses TRBV12-3 or TRBV12-4 and TRBJ2-1, with TRBD2 matching 8 bases. The CDR3 consists of 15 residues. J was trimmed by 8 bases and V by 1 base; bases with no gene match: 7. CDR3 in DNA: TGTGCCAGCAGTTTAGGAGGGACTAGGGATCATGAGCAGTTCTTC. It translates to CASSLGGTRDHEQFF.

This clonotype was recorded a few times. The chain recombines TRBV12-3 or TRBV12-4 with TRBJ2-3, with 8 nucleotides matching TRBD2. J was trimmed by 4 bases and V by 2 bases; bases with no gene match: 5. The CDR3 runs 15 residues. The CDR3 region is CASSLKRERSDTQYF. In DNA, the CDR3 is TGTGCCAGCAGTTTAAAGCGGGAGAGGTCAGATACGCAGTATTTT.

This chain connects TRBV20-1 to TRBJ2-3; 9 bases are shared with TRBD2. Germline CDR1 and CDR2: DFQATT and SNEGSKA (reference sequence). CDR3 size: 15 residues. V lost 0 bases to trimming and J lost 7 bases; unmatched junction nucleotides: 8. The CDR3 spells CSARDSRTSDYTQYF. The CDR3 nucleotides read TGCAGTGCTAGAGATTCCCGGACTAGCGATTATACGCAGTATTTT.

The genes are TRBV7-9 and TRBJ2-5; tentative D call: TRBD2 (5 bases). The CDR3 is made up of 14 amino acids. Deletions cut 3 bases from V and 3 bases from J, with 11 bases between. The V gene's germline CDR1 is SEHNR and CDR2 FQNEAQ (reference sequence). CDR3 in amino acids: CASSFRDKEETQYF. The DNA for the CDR3 is TGTGCCAGCAGCTTCCGGGATAAAGAAGAGACCCAGTACTTC.

There are a few counts of this clonotype. J is TRBJ2-3 and V is TRBV7-2; D might be TRBD1 or TRBD2, each matching 5 bases. V was pared by 5 bases and J by 1 base, with 19 bases between. The CDR3 sequence is 17 residues long. From germline, CDR1 is SGHTA and CDR2 FQGNSA. DNA of the CDR3: TGTGCCAGCAGCCCCCCCCGAGGGACCCATGGCACAGATACGCAGTATTTT. It codes for CASSPPRGTHGTDTQYF.

Only a few counts were recorded for this clonotype. The V gene is TRBV7-9, the J gene TRBJ2-6, with no clear D. This CDR3 is 15 amino acids long. V lost 3 bases and J 0 bases, leaving 6 bases between the germline ends. The germline CDR1 and CDR2 sequences are SEHNR and FQNEAQ (reference sequence). The CDR3 here is CASSFRLSGANVLTF. The CDR3 DNA reads TGTGCCAGCAGCTTTCGTCTCTCTGGGGCCAACGTCCTGACTTTC.

The CDR3 DNA reads TGTGCCAGCAGATCAGGGTTTTCCTACGAGCAGTACTTC. Protein product: CASRSGFSYEQYF. This chain joins TRBV28 and TRBJ2-7; maybe TRBD1 (5 bases). CDR1 and CDR2 from the germline V gene are MDHEN and SYDVKM. The CDR3 extends over 13 amino acids. The ends were cut back, 6 bases at V and 1 base at J, with 10 bases in the middle.

This clonotype was found many times. This chain joins TRBV7-2 and TRBJ1-1; unclear D gene. The CDR3 covers 14 residues. The germline V gene has CDR1 SGHTA and CDR2 FQGNSA. V was pared by 5 bases and J by 1 base, with 11 bases between. CDR3 residues: CASSTRMGNTEAFF. The CDR3 DNA is TGTGCCAGCAGCACTAGGATGGGGAACACTGAAGCTTTCTTT.

This chain links TRBV19 with TRBJ2-1; 7 nucleotides match TRBD2. Germline V CDR1 and CDR2: LNHDA, SQIVND (reference sequence). The V segment lost 5 bases and the J segment 3 bases; nucleotides outside the gene matches: 10. The CDR3 runs 16 residues. The CDR3 sequence is CASSAFSSGIYNEQFF. Written as DNA, the CDR3 is TGTGCCAGTAGTGCCTTTTCCAGCGGGATCTACAATGAGCAGTTCTTC.

The chain uses TRBV20-1 and TRBJ2-5; 10 nucleotides agree with TRBD2. Germline CDR1 and CDR2: DFQATT and SNEGSKA (reference sequence). V gave up 2 bases and J gave up 5 bases; unmatched junction bases: 5. This CDR3 is built from 14 residues. The CDR3: CSARPAGGPETQYF. CDR3 nucleotide sequence: TGCAGTGCTAGACCAGCGGGGGGGCCGGAGACCCAGTACTTC.

This clonotype was recorded many times. V and J are TRBV7-2 and TRBJ1-2; TRBD1 aligns across 7 bases. The CDR3 spans 13 residues. V dropped 5 bases and J dropped 5; count of bases not matched to a gene: 5. Germline V gives CDR1 SGHTA, CDR2 FQGNSA. The CDR3 DNA is TGTGCCAGCAGCCACGGGACAGCTTATGGCTACACCTTC. Translating gives CASSHGTAYGYTF.

The chain uses TRBV7-2 and TRBJ2-1; 14 positions agree with TRBD2. V was clipped by 2 bases and J by 9 bases; unmatched bases: 9. CDR1 and CDR2 from the germline V gene are SGHTA and FQGNSA. There are 17 residues in the CDR3. CDR3 coding DNA: TGTGCCAGCAGCTTAATCGTGGGACTAGCGGGAGCGAGTGAGCAGTTCTTC. It is translated as CASSLIVGLAGASEQFF.

The chain combines TRBV28 with TRBJ2-7; 8 nucleotides match TRBD1. Germline V gene data show CDR1 as MDHEN and CDR2 as SYDVKM. The CDR3 length is 14 residues. V gave up 7 bases and J gave up 4 bases; unmatched junction bases: 9. The CDR3 DNA is TGTGCCAGCACCTCGGGCCAGGGGGCTTACGAGCAGTACTTC. Translation: CASTSGQGAYEQYF.

This clonotype was seen just once. This chain connects TRBV19 to TRBJ2-1; 14 bases map to TRBD2. There are 21 residues in the CDR3. With 1 base clipped from V and 7 bases from J, the junction kept 18 bases outside the gene matches. Germline CDR1 reads LNHDA; CDR2 reads SQIVND (reference sequence). CDR3 in amino acids: CASSIGQRSGTSGRYGNEQFF. Here the CDR3 DNA reads TGTGCCAGTAGTATAGGCCAACGATCCGGGACTAGCGGGAGATACGGGAATGAGCAGTTCTTC.

This clonotype was seen more than once but under ten times. The V gene is TRBV5-4, the J gene TRBJ2-1; 10 positions match TRBD1. The CDR3 runs to 14 residues. V trimming: 4 bases; J trimming: 10 bases; junction bases outside the gene matches: 8. Germline V gene lookup returns CDR1 SGHNT and CDR2 YYREEE (reference sequence). CDR3 residues: CASSPGTGVKEQFF. CDR3 nucleotides: TGTGCCAGCAGCCCTGGGACAGGGGTAAAAGAGCAGTTCTTC.

This clonotype has only one observation. This chain links TRBV20-1 with TRBJ2-5, with 13 bases matching TRBD2. With V trimmed by 4 bases and J by 7 bases, 15 bases remained unmatched. The CDR3 sequence is 17 residues long. CDR1 is DFQATT and CDR2 is SNEGSKA in the germline V gene (reference sequence). The CDR3 reads CSATDLGTSGTPGTQYF. CDR3 DNA: TGCAGTGCTACTGATCTGGGGACTAGCGGGACCCCGGGGACCCAGTACTTC.

V usage is TRBV7-9 and J usage is TRBJ2-7, with 7 bases lining up with TRBD1. This CDR3 spans 16 amino acids. Unmatched junction bases numbered 17, after V lost 6 bases and J lost 6 bases. The V gene's germline CDR1 is SEHNR and CDR2 FQNEAQ (reference sequence). The CDR3 nucleotides read TGTGCCAGCAGTCTGGCACCCGGGACAGAGGTGAGCGAGCAGTACTTC. It encodes CASSLAPGTEVSEQYF.

This chain links TRBV20-1 with TRBJ1-6, with a weak D call TRBD1 (5 bases). Germline CDR1 DFQATT, CDR2 SNEGSKA (reference sequence). The CDR3 is 13 amino acids. V was cut by 3 bases and J by 7 bases, with 10 bases left in between. As DNA, the CDR3 is TGCAGTGCTAGGAAAGGGACCAATTCACCCCTCCACTTT. Protein: CSARKGTNSPLHF.

This chain uses TRBV5-6 with TRBJ2-7; D might be TRBD2 (5 bases). Per the germline V gene, CDR1 is SGHDT and CDR2 is YYEEEE. V was trimmed by 4 bases and J by 2 bases, leaving 22 bases between them. The CDR3 has 17 amino acids. As DNA, the CDR3 is TGTGCCAGCAGCCTCTTAGGTGGACGTCCGAGGGCCTACGAGCAGTACTTC. Its protein product is CASSLLGGRPRAYEQYF.

In its sample, this clonotype was seen many times. J is TRBJ1-1 and V is TRBV14; 8 bases line up with TRBD1. This CDR3 comprises 15 residues. V dropped 2 bases and J dropped 2; count of bases not matched to a gene: 4. Germline-derived CDR1 and CDR2 are SGHDN and FVKESK. The CDR3 protein is CASSQQGAVNTEAFF. Here the CDR3 DNA reads TGTGCCAGCAGCCAACAGGGGGCGGTTAACACTGAAGCTTTCTTT. Full variable domain (rest looked up from reference TRBV14 and TRBJ1-1): EAGVTQFPSHSVIEKGQTVTLRCDPISGHDNLYWYRRVMGKEIKFLLHFVKESKQDESGMPNNRFLAERTGGTYSTLKVQPAELEDSGVYFCASSQQGAVNTEAFFGQGTRLTVV.

In this sample, this clonotype turned up a few times. This chain connects TRBV6-5 to TRBJ2-7, with 9 positions matching TRBD2. The CDR3 totals 15 residues. J was trimmed by 6 bases and V by 7 bases; bases with no gene match: 13. Per the germline V gene, CDR1 is MNHEY and CDR2 is SVGAGI. This CDR3 is CASTPNSGRTSEQYF. The CDR3 coding sequence is TGTGCCAGCACGCCAAATAGCGGGAGAACATCCGAGCAGTACTTC.

This clonotype occurred once. The rearrangement joins TRBV4-3 to TRBJ1-4, with 7 bases matching TRBD1. Germline trimming cut 1 base from V and 7 bases from J; bases unmatched to any gene: 12. CDR1 LGHNA and CDR2 YSLEER come from the germline V gene. There are 17 residues in the CDR3. CDR3 protein: CASSQAASRGGSEKLFF. In DNA form, the CDR3 reads TGCGCCAGCAGCCAAGCTGCCTCCAGGGGGGGGAGTGAAAAACTGTTTTTT.

There are a few counts of this clonotype. V is TRBV27 and J is TRBJ2-3; the D gene is possibly TRBD2 (6 bases). V lost 3 bases and J 0 bases, leaving 13 bases between the germline ends. CDR1 and CDR2 (germline): MNHEY, SMNVEV (reference sequence). This CDR3 region has 16 residues. CDR3 sequence: CASSFWGDGSTDTQYF. CDR3 sequence (DNA): TGTGCCAGCAGTTTTTGGGGGGATGGTAGCACAGATACGCAGTATTTT.

In its sample, this clonotype was seen a few times. DNA for the CDR3: TGTGCCAGCAGCTCCGGACTCACAGGGTCACCCCTCCACTTT. Translated, it gives CASSSGLTGSPLHF. The chain recombines TRBV7-2 with TRBJ1-6, with D perhaps matching TRBD1 (6 bases). This CDR3 spans 14 amino acids. V was shortened by 4 bases and J by 10 bases, with 14 bases between the two germline ends. The germline CDR1 and CDR2 sequences are SGHTA and FQGNSA.

The chain links TRBV30 to TRBJ2-7; 9 positions match TRBD1. Germline lookup yields CDR1 GTSNPN and CDR2 SVGIG (reference sequence). The CDR3 contains 14 residues. V lost 1 base, J lost 3 bases, and 4 bases stayed unmatched. The CDR3 sequence is CAWSDGTGNYEQYF. The CDR3 region has the DNA TGTGCCTGGAGTGACGGGACAGGGAACTACGAGCAGTACTTC.

The genes are TRBV11-2 and TRBJ2-5, with TRBD2 identical over 10 bases. V shed 1 base, J shed 2 bases, and the junction held 4 bases outside the gene matches. In germline, CDR1 is SGHAT, CDR2 FQNNGV. This CDR3 is built from 16 residues. This CDR3 reads CASSLVLAGSQETQYF. The CDR3 DNA sequence: TGTGCCAGCAGCTTAGTACTAGCGGGGTCACAAGAGACCCAGTACTTC.